The 17 T cell receptor beta chains given below trace back to one sample, sequenced in a study of blood T cell repertoires in COVID-19. Profiled with immunoSEQ multiplex PCR; TCRdb holds only in-frame clones, not every one. The repertoire holds about 170,000 clones, with roughly 86% as singletons. Sequencing input: peripheral blood. These receptors came from a man aged 45-60 years with active or convalescent COVID-19.

The chain is built from TRBV7-6 and TRBJ1-2; 7 positions match TRBD1. After removal of 6 bases from V and 2 bases from J, the junction contained 3 bases not matched to a gene. The germline V gene has CDR1 SGHVS and CDR2 FNYEAQ. There are 13 residues in the CDR3. The CDR3 DNA follows: TGTGCCAGCAGACCGACAGGGAACTATGGCTACACCTTC. This gives the protein CASRPTGNYGYTF.

This chain joins TRBV3-1 (or the pseudogene TRBV3-2) and TRBJ1-4; 9 positions match TRBD1. CDR1 is LGHDT and CDR2 is YNNKEL in the germline V gene (reference sequence). This CDR3 has 16 residues. Trimming at V came to 1 base and at J to 7 bases, leaving 7 bases not matched to a gene. The CDR3: CASSQGLDRGVEKLFF. The CDR3 nucleotides are TGTGCCAGCAGCCAAGGGCTGGACAGGGGCGTTGAAAAACTGTTTTTT.

V usage is TRBV7-9 and J usage is TRBJ1-2, with no clear D. Between the trimmed V and J ends, which lost 1 base and 7 bases, there was a span of 4 bases. CDR1 and CDR2 (germline): SEHNR, FQNEAQ (reference sequence). The CDR3 is 11 residues long. CDR3 nucleotide sequence: TGTGCCAGCAGCTTAGATCTTGGCTACACCTTC. Amino acids: CASSLDLGYTF.

The chain employs TRBV5-6 and TRBJ2-3; D unclear. The germline V gene encodes CDR1 SGHDT and CDR2 YYEEEE. This CDR3 has 13 residues. V was pared by 8 bases and J by 1 base, with 11 bases between. CDR3: CASFFQGTDTQYF. DNA of the CDR3: TGTGCCAGTTTTTTTCAGGGCACAGATACGCAGTATTTT.

This chain links TRBV7-2 with TRBJ1-1; D not certain. Trimming cost V 5 bases and J 0 bases, with 10 bases left between them. Germline V gene lookup returns CDR1 SGHTA and CDR2 FQGNSA. The CDR3 spans 14 residues. CDR3 sequence: CASSPPGVNTEAFF. In DNA, the CDR3 is TGTGCCAGCAGCCCCCCGGGAGTGAACACTGAAGCTTTCTTT.

The CDR3 DNA reads as TGCGCCAGCAGCCAAGTAGCGGGGGGGCTCTACAATGAGCAGTTCTTC. Its translation is CASSQVAGGLYNEQFF. The rearrangement links TRBV4-1 to TRBJ2-1; TRBD2 matches at 11 bases. Germline loops: CDR1 MGHRA, CDR2 YSYEKL. With 1 base clipped from V and 3 bases from J, the junction kept 2 bases outside the gene matches. The CDR3 has 16 residues.

The J gene is TRBJ2-3, the V gene TRBV18; 7 positions agree with TRBD2. CDR1 and CDR2 (germline): KGHSH, LQKENI. V lost 3 bases to trimming and J lost 6 bases; unmatched junction nucleotides: 12. The CDR3 covers 16 residues. CDR3 loop: CASSPKAGDFWDTQYF. The CDR3 coding sequence is TGTGCCAGCTCACCCAAGGCGGGGGACTTCTGGGATACGCAGTATTTT. Based on the CDR3 plus reference TRBV18 and TRBJ2-3, the full variable domain is NAGVMQNPRHLVRRRGQEARLRCSPMKGHSHVYWYRQLPEEGLKFMVYLQKENIIDESGMPKERFSAEFPKEGPSILRIQQVVRGDSAAYFCASSPKAGDFWDTQYFGPGTRLTVL.

Notes on this clone: Other DNA sequences of this sample code for an identical CDR3. The V and J genes are TRBV9 and TRBJ1-1; D gene ambiguous. From germline, CDR1 is SGDLS and CDR2 YYNGEE. The V end lost 0 bases, the J end lost 1 base, and 7 bases lay between the germline ends. CDR3 size: 14 residues. CDR3 coding DNA: TGTGCCAGCAGCGTAGGTCCGGGGAACACTGAAGCTTTCTTT. Translating gives CASSVGPGNTEAFF. Supplemented by reference TRBV9 and TRBJ1-1, the full variable domain reads DSGVTQTPKHLITATGQRVTLRCSPRSGDLSVYWYQQSLDQGLQFLIQYYNGEERAKGNILERFSAQQFPDLHSELNLSSLELGDSALYFCASSVGPGNTEAFFGQGTRLTVV.

The CDR3 sequence is CASSFEAQPEAFF. CDR3 bases: TGCGCCAGCAGCTTCGAGGCGCAGCCTGAAGCTTTCTTT. The chain is built from TRBV5-1 and TRBJ1-1, with D unresolved. Germline loops: CDR1 SGHRS, CDR2 YFSETQ. V lost 2 bases, J lost 6 bases, and 11 bases lay in between. The CDR3 has 13 residues.

CDR3 in amino acids: CASSPNTPGQGSGYTF. The CDR3 DNA follows: TGTGCCAGCAGCCCCAACACCCCGGGACAGGGCTCTGGCTACACCTTC. This chain joins TRBV7-9 and TRBJ1-2; 9 nucleotides agree with TRBD1. Losses at the gene ends were 5 bases for V and 7 bases for J; bases not matched to a gene: 14. The CDR3 runs 16 residues. Germline V gene sequence: CDR1 SEHNR, CDR2 FQNEAQ (reference sequence).

This clone was recorded once. This chain joins TRBV3-1 (or the pseudogene TRBV3-2) and TRBJ1-5; D possibly corresponds to TRBD1 (5 bases). The CDR3 has 15 amino acids. Germline assignment: CDR1 LGHDT and CDR2 YNNKEL (reference sequence). V dropped 1 base and J dropped 0 bases, with 7 bases sitting between them. Written as DNA, the CDR3 is TGTGCCAGCAGCCAAGCAGGGTTTAGCAATCAGCCCCAGCATTTT. This translates into CASSQAGFSNQPQHF.

This clone was seen a single time. V and J are TRBV29-1 and TRBJ2-2, with 9 bases identical to TRBD2. Germline V gene data show CDR1 as SQVTM and CDR2 as ANQGSEA. The length of the CDR3 is 15 residues. The V segment lost 2 bases and the J segment 1 base; nucleotides outside the gene matches: 2. CDR3 DNA sequence: TGCAGCGTTGAACGAGCGGGGGGGAACACCGGGGAGCTGTTTTTT. Translated: CSVERAGGNTGELFF.

The chain couples TRBV12-3 or TRBV12-4 to TRBJ1-5; D uncertain. Trimming stripped 4 bases from V and 4 bases from J, with 8 bases between. This CDR3 has 13 amino acids. The CDR3 nucleotides read TGTGCCAGCAGTTCTCAGATTAATCAGCCCCAGCATTTT. The encoded protein is CASSSQINQPQHF.

CDR3 bases: TGTGCCAGCAGCCAAGATAGGCAGGCAAGCTCTGGAAACACCATATATTTT. This encodes CASSQDRQASSGNTIYF. The chain employs TRBV4-2 and TRBJ1-3; D gene ambiguous. This CDR3 has 17 amino acids. Germline V gene sequence: CDR1 LGHNA, CDR2 YNFKEQ. The germline V and J ends were trimmed by 0 bases and 0 bases, with 12 bases remaining between them.

The chain uses TRBV7-9 and TRBJ2-2, with 8 bases identical to TRBD1. Germline V CDR1 and CDR2: SEHNR, FQNEAQ (reference sequence). This CDR3 contains 12 residues. The V and J ends lost 10 bases and 3 bases, in that order; junction bases with no gene match: 1. CDR3 DNA: TGTGCCATGGGACAGGACACCGGGGAGCTGTTTTTT. Translation: CAMGQDTGELFF.

This chain uses TRBV7-2 with TRBJ2-6, with D hard to call. Trimming shortened V by 2 bases and J by 2 bases, and 7 bases separated the two germline ends. CDR3 length: 15 residues. Germline lookup yields CDR1 SGHTA and CDR2 FQGNSA. The CDR3 DNA follows: TGTGCCAGCAGCTTAAGAACAGCTGGGGCCAACGTCCTGACTTTC. It translates to CASSLRTAGANVLTF.

The chain couples TRBV15 to TRBJ1-2; 8 positions agree with TRBD1. Germline V gene data show CDR1 as LNHNV and CDR2 as YYDKDF (reference sequence). This CDR3 region has 15 residues. The V gene end was trimmed by 2 bases and the J gene end by 3 bases; junction bases not matched to a gene: 5. The DNA for the CDR3 is TGTGCCACCAGCAGATCTGTACAGGGGGACTATGGCTACACCTTC. Its translation is CATSRSVQGDYGYTF.